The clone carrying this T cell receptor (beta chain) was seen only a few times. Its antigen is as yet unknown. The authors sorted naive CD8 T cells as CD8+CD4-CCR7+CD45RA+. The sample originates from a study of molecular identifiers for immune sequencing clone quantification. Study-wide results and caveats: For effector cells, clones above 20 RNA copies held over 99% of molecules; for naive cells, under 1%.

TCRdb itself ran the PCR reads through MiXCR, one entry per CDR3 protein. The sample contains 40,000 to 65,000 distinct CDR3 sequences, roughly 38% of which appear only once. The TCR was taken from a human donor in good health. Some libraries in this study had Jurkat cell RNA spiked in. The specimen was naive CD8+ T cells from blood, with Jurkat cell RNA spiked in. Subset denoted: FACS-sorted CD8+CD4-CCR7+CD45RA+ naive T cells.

DNA of the CDR3: TGTGCCACCCGCCAAAGCTTCCTCGGTTGGGAGCAGTACTTC. Translated, it gives CATRQSFLGWEQYF. V gene TRBV6-5 combines with J gene TRBJ2-7, with D unresolved. Per the germline V gene, CDR1 is MNHEY and CDR2 is SVGAGI. The CDR3 length is 14 residues. V lost 10 bases to trimming and J lost 7 bases, with 23 bases between them.